These 19 T cell receptor beta chains were all obtained from the same sample, sequenced in a study of cytomegalovirus exposure and HLA in healthy donors (TCRdb year 2017). Library preparation employed the immunoSEQ multiplex PCR assay. A mixture of 60 forward primers for TCR Vbeta segments and 13 reverse primers for TCR Jbeta segments was used in the multiplex PCR. TCRdb took over this immuneACCESS table, retaining in-frame rearrangements with V and J assigned. Such tables are incomplete; in checked studies, under half of the missing clones stem from an unresolved V gene, and the remainder is unexplained. The sample table records approximately 120,000 clones; about 81% of these occur just once. The biggest ten clones account for 0.95% to 1.4% of the sample. Sequences were obtained from PBMCs. The receptors shown here come from a young woman in good health and CMV-seronegative.

J is TRBJ2-1 and V is TRBV19; the match to TRBD2 covers 10 bases. V was clipped by 0 bases and J by 4 bases; unmatched bases: 6. Germline loops: CDR1 LNHDA, CDR2 SQIVND (reference sequence). This CDR3 spans 17 amino acids. CDR3 DNA: TGTGCCAGTAGTATAGAGAGCGGGGGGGCTGGGTACAATGAGCAGTTCTTC. As protein: CASSIESGGAGYNEQFF.

A few counts support this clone. The genes are TRBV10-1 and TRBJ2-7; possibly TRBD1 for D (6 bases). Trimming shortened V by 6 bases and J by 3 bases, and 12 bases separated the two germline ends. Germline CDR1 and CDR2: WNHNN and SYGVQD (reference sequence). The CDR3 runs to 13 residues. CDR3 DNA sequence: TGCGCCAGCAGCCCTCCGGACAGCTACGAGCAGTACTTC. This codes for CASSPPDSYEQYF.

This clone has only one observation. V and J are TRBV7-2 and TRBJ1-2, with a weak D call TRBD1 (6 bases). Trimming removed 5 bases from V and 4 bases from J, with 17 bases in between. Germline V CDR1 and CDR2: SGHTA, FQGNSA. This CDR3 has 15 residues. The CDR3 coding sequence is TGTGCCAGCAGCCCCGGCGGGGGGGCTAGCTATGGCTACACCTTC. Translation gives CASSPGGGASYGYTF.

This clone has just one count. The chain combines TRBV27 with TRBJ2-3, with D perhaps matching TRBD2 (5 bases). The V end lost 0 bases, the J end lost 3 bases, and 13 bases lay between the germline ends. CDR1 is MNHEY, CDR2 SMNVEV, per germline (reference sequence). There are 16 residues in the CDR3. CDR3 bases: TGTGCCAGCAGTTTATCGCGGAGTTCGGGGACAGATACGCAGTATTTT. Its translation is CASSLSRSSGTDTQYF.

The chain joins TRBV29-1 to TRBJ2-7; TRBD1 matches 9 bases. The CDR3 extends over 14 amino acids. Germline V lookup: CDR1 SQVTM, CDR2 ANQGSEA. J gave up 3 bases and V 3 bases, and 6 bases lay outside the gene matches. The CDR3 DNA reads as TGCAGCGTTGACGCGACAGGGGGAAGCTACGAGCAGTACTTC. Protein product: CSVDATGGSYEQYF.

This clone came up a few times. The CDR3 nucleotides read TGTGCCAGCAGCTTAGGGCTAGCGGGGGTAGGGAACATTCAGTACTTC. It codes for CASSLGLAGVGNIQYF. The chain employs TRBV7-2 and TRBJ2-4; 10 nucleotides agree with TRBD2. V shed 1 base, J shed 7 bases, and the junction held 7 bases outside the gene matches. The CDR3 totals 16 residues. CDR1 is SGHTA and CDR2 is FQGNSA in the germline V gene.

V gene TRBV19 combines with J gene TRBJ1-3; a possible D gene is TRBD1 (5 bases). The germline CDR1 and CDR2 sequences are LNHDA and SQIVND (reference sequence). Trimming removed 5 bases from V and 1 base from J, with 18 bases in between. This CDR3 has 17 amino acids. CDR3 in DNA: TGTGCCAGTAGTTCCGCCTCGGGGGGTTATTCTGGAAACACCATATATTTT. Its protein product is CASSSASGGYSGNTIYF.

The J gene is TRBJ2-2, the V gene TRBV11-3; D is ambiguous. This CDR3 has 14 amino acids. The ends were cut back, 5 bases at V and 1 base at J, with 8 bases in the middle. From germline, CDR1 is SGHNT and CDR2 YENEEA. In DNA form, the CDR3 reads TGTGCCAGCAGCGCACGACAGAACACCGGGGAGCTGTTTTTT. Translation gives CASSARQNTGELFF. The full variable domain, its missing parts supplied by reference TRBV11-3 and TRBJ2-2, is EAGVVQSPRYKIIEKKQPVAFWCNPISGHNTLYWYLQNLGQGPELLIRYENEEAVDDSQLPKDRFSAERLKGVDSTLKIQPAELGDSAVYLCASSARQNTGELFFGEGSRLTVL.

The DNA for the CDR3 is TGTGCCAGCAGCGTAGACGCTAGCGGCTCCTACAATGAGCAGTTCTTC. Translation: CASSVDASGSYNEQFF. V gene TRBV9 combines with J gene TRBJ2-1; 7 nucleotides agree with TRBD2. The CDR3 covers 16 residues. Germline CDR1 is SGDLS and CDR2 is YYNGEE. V shed 0 bases, J shed 0 bases, and the junction held 3 bases outside the gene matches.

J is TRBJ1-1 and V is TRBV7-9; 7 bases are shared with TRBD1. J was trimmed by 2 bases and V by 5 bases; bases with no gene match: 8. Germline V gene lookup returns CDR1 SEHNR and CDR2 FQNEAQ (reference sequence). The CDR3 has 15 amino acids. CDR3 sequence (DNA): TGTGCCAGCAGCCCCGGGACAGCCTTTAACACTGAAGCTTTCTTT. It codes for CASSPGTAFNTEAFF.

This chain joins TRBV25-1 and TRBJ1-1; 10 bases are shared with TRBD1. V lost 1 base to trimming and J lost 0 bases; unmatched junction nucleotides: 5. CDR1 and CDR2 from the germline V gene are MGHDK and SYGVNS. This CDR3 spans 17 amino acids. CDR3 coding DNA: TGTGCCAGCAGTGAATGGGGACAGGGGAGCATGAACACTGAAGCTTTCTTT. Its protein is CASSEWGQGSMNTEAFF. The whole variable domain, filled in from reference TRBV25-1 and TRBJ1-1, reads EADIYQTPRYLVIGTGKKITLECSQTMGHDKMYWYQQDPGMELHLIHYSYGVNSTEKGDLSSESTVSRIRTEHFPLTLESARPSHTSQYLCASSEWGQGSMNTEAFFGQGTRLTVV.

V and J are TRBV4-1 and TRBJ2-1; 10 nucleotides agree with TRBD2. V lost 11 bases to trimming and J lost 0 bases; unmatched junction nucleotides: 1. Germline V gives CDR1 MGHRA, CDR2 YSYEKL. The CDR3 runs to 13 residues. This CDR3 is CAASGSSYNEQFF. The CDR3 nucleotides read TGCGCCGCTAGCGGGAGCTCCTACAATGAGCAGTTCTTC.

This clone appeared a single time. The chain links TRBV5-6 to TRBJ2-1; 9 nucleotides align to TRBD2. The CDR3 is made up of 15 amino acids. With 4 bases clipped from V and 0 bases from J, the junction kept 2 bases outside the gene matches. Germline CDR1 and CDR2: SGHDT and YYEEEE. CDR3 nucleotides: TGTGCCAGCAGCCGTAGCGGGAGCTCCTACAATGAGCAGTTCTTC. Translated: CASSRSGSSYNEQFF.

This rearrangement joins TRBV28 to TRBJ1-3, with TRBD1 matching over 7 bases. The germline gives CDR1 MDHEN, CDR2 SYDVKM. The junction had 6 bases not matched to a gene; V was cut back by 1 base and J by 0 bases. There are 17 residues in the CDR3. CDR3 sequence (DNA): TGTGCCAGCAGTTTATCAGACTGGGACAGCTCTGGAAACACCATATATTTT. Translating it yields CASSLSDWDSSGNTIYF.

The V call is TRBV27, the J call TRBJ1-1; D may be TRBD1 (5 bases). The CDR3 has 12 amino acids. Trimming pared 5 bases from V and 5 bases from J, leaving 9 bases between. From germline, CDR1 is MNHEY and CDR2 SMNVEV (reference sequence). This CDR3 is CASSMGGTEAFF. CDR3 in DNA: TGTGCCAGCAGTATGGGGGGGACTGAAGCTTTCTTT.

The rearrangement joins TRBV4-2 to TRBJ2-5, with D possibly being TRBD1 (6 bases). Germline CDR1 reads LGHNA; CDR2 reads YNFKEQ. Between the trimmed V and J ends, which lost 1 base and 5 bases, there was a span of 17 bases. The CDR3 runs 16 residues. The CDR3 reads CASSQVLRGVEETQYF. The CDR3 DNA is TGTGCCAGCAGCCAAGTCCTCAGGGGAGTCGAGGAGACCCAGTACTTC.

J is TRBJ2-5 and V is TRBV28; 7 nucleotides line up with TRBD1. The germline CDR1 and CDR2 sequences are MDHEN and SYDVKM. The length of the CDR3 is 14 residues. V shed 4 bases and J 5 bases; nucleotides not matched to a gene: 7. Here the CDR3 reads CASSSDRETETQYF. The CDR3 DNA follows: TGTGCCAGCAGTTCTGACAGGGAGACGGAGACCCAGTACTTC.

The chain is built from TRBV7-9 and TRBJ1-1, with D tentatively TRBD1 (6 bases). Trimming took off 2 bases at V and 4 bases at J, with 14 bases between the two ends. Germline CDR1 reads SEHNR; CDR2 reads FQNEAQ (reference sequence). This CDR3 has 15 residues. The CDR3 loop reads CASSLRVGGATEAFF. The CDR3 DNA reads TGTGCCAGCAGCTTACGTGTAGGGGGGGCCACTGAAGCTTTCTTT.

The chain employs TRBV4-1 and TRBJ1-2; the D gene is possibly TRBD1 (6 bases). V was cut by 1 base and J by 3 bases, with 18 bases left in between. Germline assignment: CDR1 MGHRA and CDR2 YSYEKL. The CDR3 sequence is 17 residues long. CDR3 nucleotides: TGCGCCAGCAGCCAAGTAGGTTCTCGGGCAGGGGACTATGGCTACACCTTC. Its translation is CASSQVGSRAGDYGYTF.